This T cell receptor beta chain derives from a study of follicular helper T cells after annual influenza vaccination. Across the whole study: Some donors were sampled over the 2013-2014, 2014-2015 and 2015-2016 vaccinations.

CDR1 is SQVTM and CDR2 is ANQGSEA in the germline V gene. The trim removed 6 bases at V and 4 bases at J, leaving 13 bases unmatched. This CDR3 contains 15 residues. Time point of the sample: 2015-2016 season, 7 days after influenza vaccination. Donors with HIV/AIDS, active malignancy, immunomodulators or active illness were excluded. Libraries were prepared by immunoSEQ multiplex PCR; TCRdb keeps only in-frame clonotypes and omits some of them. Found here are about 6,800 clones, more than 70% of them singletons; the top ten hold 0.55% to 0.7%. Sequenced material: CXCR5+ CD38- circulating T follicular helper cells from blood, taken 7 days after influenza vaccination. Documented subset: circulating Tfh, non-naive CD4+CXCR5+PD-1+ (ICOS+CD38+ or ICOS-CD38-). The chain has TRBV29-1 and TRBJ2-7, with 9 nucleotides matching TRBD1. This receptor was taken from an adult who received the influenza vaccine. The CDR3 here is CSVPTRTGAPYEQYV. In DNA form, the CDR3 reads TGCAGCGTCCCCACCAGGACAGGGGCACCTTACGAGCAGTACGTC.